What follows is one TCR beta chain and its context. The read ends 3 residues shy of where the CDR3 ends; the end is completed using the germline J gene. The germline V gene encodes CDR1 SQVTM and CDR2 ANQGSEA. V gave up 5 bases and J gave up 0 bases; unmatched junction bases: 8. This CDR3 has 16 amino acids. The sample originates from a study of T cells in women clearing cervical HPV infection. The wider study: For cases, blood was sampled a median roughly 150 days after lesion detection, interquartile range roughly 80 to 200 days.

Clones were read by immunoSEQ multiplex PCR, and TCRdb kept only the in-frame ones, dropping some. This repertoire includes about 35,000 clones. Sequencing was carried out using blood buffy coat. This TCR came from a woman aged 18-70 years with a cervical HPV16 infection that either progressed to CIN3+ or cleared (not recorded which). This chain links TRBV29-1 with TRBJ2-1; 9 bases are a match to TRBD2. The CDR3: CSVRTSVGSSYNEQFF. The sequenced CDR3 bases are TGCAGCGTTCGGACTAGCGTGGGCAGCTCCTACAATGAG.